This record covers a single T cell receptor (beta chain). Its antigen remains unidentified. The data originate from a study of CD8 T cells in Susac syndrome. Across the whole study: Among the sequenced Susac syndrome patients, about six had active disease while 8 or 9 were in remission. General observations from the study: Among people with Susac, CD8+ clonal expansion was greatest in TEMRA cells and active patients. In total CD8+ repertoires, sixteen Susac-specific public clones were detected, and CD8+ TEMRA repertoires contained several.

Negative isolation was applied to CD8+ and CD4+ T cells, and FACS enrichment was applied to TEMRA cells. Reverse transcription of roughly 0.45 to 1 ug RNA used random hexamers. A single record per CDR3 protein comes from TCRdb applying MiXCR to the immunoSEQ multiplex PCR reads. The data show 95,000 to 150,000 distinct CDR3 sequences, just under 95% seen once. V dropped 6 bases and J dropped 5 bases, with 11 bases sitting between them. The CDR3 contains 14 residues. Germline CDR1 MGHDK, CDR2 SYGVNS. The clonotype originates from a human donor with Susac syndrome. This chain links TRBV25-1 with TRBJ1-6, with D maybe TRBD1 (6 bases). Sequencing used CD8+ T cells from PBMCs. CDR3 sequence reads: CASSRGGDNSPLHF. The CDR3 DNA reads as TGTGCCAGCAGCCGAGGGGGGGATAATTCACCCCTCCACTTT.